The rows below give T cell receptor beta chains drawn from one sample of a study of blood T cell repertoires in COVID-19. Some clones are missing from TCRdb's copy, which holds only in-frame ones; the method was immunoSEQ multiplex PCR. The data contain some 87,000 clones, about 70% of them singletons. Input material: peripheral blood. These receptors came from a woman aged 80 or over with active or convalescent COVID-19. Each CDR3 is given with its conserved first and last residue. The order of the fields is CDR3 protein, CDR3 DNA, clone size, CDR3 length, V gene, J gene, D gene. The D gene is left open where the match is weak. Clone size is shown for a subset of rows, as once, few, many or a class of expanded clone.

CSASRGAATNEKLFF	TGCAGTGCTAGTCGGGGAGCCGCAACTAATGAAAAACTGTTTTTT	NA	15	TRBV20-1	TRBJ1-4	NA
CATSSDRGSGNTIYF	TGTGCCACCAGCAGCGACAGGGGCTCTGGAAACACCATATATTTT	once	15	TRBV15	TRBJ1-3	TRBD1
CASSPTSSYEQYF	TGTGCCAGCAGCCCGACTAGCTCCTACGAGCAGTACTTC	NA	13	TRBV3-1/TRBV3-2	TRBJ2-7	NA
CASSEAGGYNSPLHF	TGCGCCAGCAGTGAGGCAGGGGGCTATAATTCACCCCTCCACTTT	NA	15	TRBV10-2	TRBJ1-6	TRBD1
CASSRPGLAGGSYEQYF	TGTGCCAGCAGCCGTCCGGGACTAGCGGGGGGATCCTACGAGCAGTACTTC	NA	17	TRBV11-2	TRBJ2-7	TRBD2
CAWSRDRGAEQYF	TGTGCCTGGAGCCGGGACAGGGGGGCCGAGCAGTACTTC	NA	13	TRBV30	TRBJ2-7	TRBD1
CSAPRGDKQFF	TGCAGTGCCCCCCGGGGGGATAAGCAGTTCTTC	NA	11	TRBV20-1	TRBJ2-1	TRBD2
CASSLFGEGNEQFF	TGTGCCAGCAGTTTATTCGGGGAGGGGAATGAGCAGTTCTTC	NA	14	TRBV28	TRBJ2-1	TRBD2
CASSFTRLVNEQFF	TGTGCCAGCAGTTTTACTCGACTAGTCAATGAGCAGTTCTTC	once	14	TRBV27	TRBJ2-1	NA
CASSLGQGSQPQHF	TGTGCCAGCAGCTTGGGACAGGGAAGTCAGCCCCAGCATTTT	NA	14	TRBV5-6	TRBJ1-5	TRBD1
CSVFQGLGEKLFF	TGCAGCGTATTTCAGGGGTTAGGCGAAAAACTGTTTTTT	NA	13	TRBV29-1	TRBJ1-4	NA
CAISERGGPEGTDTQYF	TGTGCCATCAGCGAGCGGGGGGGCCCCGAGGGCACAGATACGCAGTATTTT	NA	17	TRBV10-3	TRBJ2-3	TRBD2
CASSQGTVYTQYF	TGCGCCAGCAGTCAAGGGACAGTTTATACGCAGTATTTT	NA	13	TRBV10-1	TRBJ2-3	TRBD1
CSAAIQGFWFF	TGCAGTGCTGCAATACAGGGTTTTTGGTTCTTC	few	11	TRBV20-1	TRBJ2-1	NA
CASSARVSGGSYEQYF	TGTGCCAGCAGCGCCCGTGTTAGCGGGGGGTCCTACGAGCAGTACTTC	few	16	TRBV7-8	TRBJ2-7	TRBD2
CASSSSTTGGNYGYTF	TGTGCCAGCAGCTCTTCGACGACAGGGGGCAACTATGGCTACACCTTC	NA	16	TRBV7-8	TRBJ1-2	TRBD1
CASSLGPGGPDQPQHF	TGTGCCAGCAGCTTAGGTCCAGGGGGACCAGATCAGCCCCAGCATTTT	few	16	TRBV11-2	TRBJ1-5	TRBD1
CASSQLDRPDGGYTF	TGTGCCAGCAGCCAACTGGACAGGCCTGATGGGGGCTACACCTTC	few	15	TRBV14	TRBJ1-2	TRBD1
CASSFSAAVGGQPQHF	TGTGCCAGCAGCTTCTCGGCAGCAGTCGGAGGTCAGCCCCAGCATTTT	NA	16	TRBV7-8	TRBJ1-5	NA
CASSPSTGNGYTF	TGCGCCAGCAGCCCCTCGACAGGGAATGGCTACACCTTC	NA	13	TRBV5-1	TRBJ1-2	TRBD1
CASSQARGQANSPLHF	TGTGCCAGCAGCCAAGCCCGCGGACAGGCAAATTCACCCCTCCACTTT	NA	16	TRBV3-1/TRBV3-2	TRBJ1-6	TRBD1
CASHGQGTNYGYTF	TGTGCCAGTCACGGACAGGGTACTAACTATGGCTACACCTTC	NA	14	TRBV19	TRBJ1-2	TRBD1
CASSYNGYTEAFF	TGTGCCAGCAGTTATAACGGTTACACTGAAGCTTTCTTT	NA	13	TRBV6-2/TRBV6-3	TRBJ1-1	NA
CASSLNLAGTDTQYF	TGTGCCAGCAGCTTAAATCTAGCGGGGACAGATACGCAGTATTTT	NA	15	TRBV7-3	TRBJ2-3	TRBD2
CASSRQGGYNSPLHF	TGTGCCAGCAGCCGACAGGGAGGCTATAATTCACCCCTCCACTTT	few	15	TRBV7-3	TRBJ1-6	TRBD1
CASSKGQGLDYGYTF	TGTGCCAGTAGTAAGGGACAGGGACTCGACTATGGCTACACCTTC	NA	15	TRBV19	TRBJ1-2	TRBD1
CASSYPTIGEETQYF	TGTGCCAGCAGTTACCCGACAATCGGGGAGGAGACCCAGTACTTC	NA	15	TRBV6-2/TRBV6-3	TRBJ2-5	NA
CASSPNPETQYF	TGTGCCAGCAGCCCAAATCCAGAGACCCAGTACTTC	once	12	TRBV7-2	TRBJ2-5	NA
CASSETQGDYGYTF	TGTGCCAGCAGTGAAACCCAGGGTGACTATGGCTACACCTTC	NA	14	TRBV6-1	TRBJ1-2	NA
CAIKGGTRNQPQHF	TGTGCCATCAAGGGGGGGACCCGCAATCAGCCCCAGCATTTT	NA	14	TRBV21-1	TRBJ1-5	NA
CASRPGGPNTGELFF	TGTGCCAGCAGGCCAGGGGGCCCGAACACCGGGGAGCTGTTTTTT	NA	15	TRBV6-5	TRBJ2-2	TRBD1
CASSLAGQGHQPQHF	TGTGCCAGCAGCTTAGCGGGACAGGGGCATCAGCCCCAGCATTTT	NA	15	TRBV7-8	TRBJ1-5	TRBD1
CASSPGLAGGRVQYF	TGTGCCAGCAGCCCGGGACTAGCGGGGGGGCGGGTGCAGTACTTC	NA	15	TRBV3-1/TRBV3-2	TRBJ2-7	TRBD2
CATSRGGVYYGYTF	TGTGCCACCAGCAGGGGGGGGGTCTACTATGGCTACACCTTC	NA	14	TRBV15	TRBJ1-2	NA
CAWTGSEGTEAFF	TGTGCCTGGACAGGGTCGGAGGGCACTGAAGCTTTCTTT	NA	13	TRBV30	TRBJ1-1	NA
CASSLDIDNEQFF	TGCGCCAGCAGCTTGGATATAGACAATGAGCAGTTCTTC	NA	13	TRBV5-1	TRBJ2-1	NA
CASTRTGTGNTDTQYF	TGTGCCAGCACTAGGACCGGGACAGGGAACACAGATACGCAGTATTTT	NA	16	TRBV9	TRBJ2-3	TRBD1
CASSVVAAPEYEQYF	TGTGCCAGCAGCGTAGTGGCGGCCCCGGAGTACGAGCAGTACTTC	NA	15	TRBV9	TRBJ2-7	NA
CASSFIGDNQPQHF	TGTGCCAGCAGCTTTATAGGGGACAATCAGCCCCAGCATTTT	NA	14	TRBV7-9	TRBJ1-5	NA
CASSRGGFETGELFF	TGTGCCAGCAGCCGCGGGGGTTTTGAGACCGGGGAGCTGTTTTTT	NA	15	TRBV6-5	TRBJ2-2	TRBD2
CASSVEPQVLGGVGEQYF	TGTGCCAGCAGCGTAGAGCCCCAGGTTTTGGGAGGGGTTGGCGAGCAGTACTTC	NA	18	TRBV9	TRBJ2-7	TRBD2
CASSPRASGGKETQYF	TGTGCCAGCAGCCCCCGGGCTAGCGGGGGAAAGGAGACCCAGTACTTC	NA	16	TRBV5-4	TRBJ2-5	TRBD2
CASRFNRGPEAFF	TGTGCCAGCAGATTTAACAGGGGACCTGAAGCTTTCTTT	NA	13	TRBV7-2	TRBJ1-1	TRBD1
CASSLHQPVSSTGELFF	TGTGCCAGCAGTCTTCACCAACCGGTGTCTAGCACAGGGGAGCTGTTTTTT	NA	17	TRBV27	TRBJ2-2	NA